Reported below is one T cell receptor beta chain. Its specificity is unknown. Samples had at least 7 million PBMCs isolated from them. A second about 7 to 12 cycle PCR used barcoded and J-beta primers. Via MiXCR, TCRdb re-called the 5' RACE reads, giving one row per CDR3 protein. The sample consists of about 1.6 million distinct CDR3 sequences, roughly 30% of them appearing once. CDR1 is MNHEY and CDR2 is SVGAGI in the germline V gene. The ends lost 4 bases at V and 3 bases at J; junction bases unmatched: 6. The CDR3 contains 14 residues. This sample is drawn from a study of blood T cells in healthy people across ages. Study outcomes and limitations: Age advanced and TCR beta diversity per million T cells fell, roughly linearly. More naive CD4+ cells and higher diversity were found in long-lived than in aged donors.

This sequence joins TRBV6-5 and TRBJ2-7; 7 bases match TRBD2. The sample consisted of blood. The sequence derives from a woman aged 30 to 39 in good health. The CDR3 protein is CASSWTPSGYEQYF. The CDR3 nucleotides read TGTGCCAGCAGTTGGACCCCTAGCGGCTACGAGCAGTACTTC.